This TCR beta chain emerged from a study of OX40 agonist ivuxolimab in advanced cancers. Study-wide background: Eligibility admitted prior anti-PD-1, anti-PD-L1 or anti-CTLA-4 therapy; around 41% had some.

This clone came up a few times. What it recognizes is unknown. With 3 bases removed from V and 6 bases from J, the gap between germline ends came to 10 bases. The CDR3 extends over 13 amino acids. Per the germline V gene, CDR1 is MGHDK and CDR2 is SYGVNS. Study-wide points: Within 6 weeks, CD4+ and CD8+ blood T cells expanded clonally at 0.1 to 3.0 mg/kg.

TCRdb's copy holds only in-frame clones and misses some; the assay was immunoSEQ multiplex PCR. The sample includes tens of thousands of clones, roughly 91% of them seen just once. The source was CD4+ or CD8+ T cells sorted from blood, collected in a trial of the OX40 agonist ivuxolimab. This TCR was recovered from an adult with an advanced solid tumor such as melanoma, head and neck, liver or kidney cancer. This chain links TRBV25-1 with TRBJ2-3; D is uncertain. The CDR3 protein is CASSDGLLDTQYF. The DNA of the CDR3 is TGTGCCAGCAGTGACGGGCTCCTGGATACGCAGTATTTT.